This T cell receptor (beta chain) emerged from a study of blood T cell repertoires in COVID-19. Study-wide background: Samples taken during acute and convalescent COVID-19 were collected in the United States, Italy and Spain. Sources were T cells, B-cell-depleted T cells, or PBMCs; the material itself was cDNA or gDNA.

In its sample, this clone was seen once. Methods used by the authors: Quantification of nucleated cells was approximated via reference gene primer amplification. Clones were read by immunoSEQ multiplex PCR, and TCRdb kept only the in-frame ones, dropping some. Clonal size and the V and J genes are those of that table, whereas D and trimming came from the DNA. The sample yields 410,000 or so clones, 86% seen once. V lost 10 bases to trimming and J lost 8 bases, with 17 bases between them. This CDR3 comprises 13 residues. The germline V gene has CDR1 SNHLY and CDR2 FYNNEI. The receptor was isolated from a woman in her 30s with active or convalescent COVID-19. Sequenced input: peripheral blood. The gene calls are TRBV2 and TRBJ1-4, with D possibly being TRBD1 (6 bases). This CDR3 reads CATQGQGGEKLFF. CDR3 sequence (DNA): TGTGCCACCCAGGGGCAGGGTGGAGAAAAACTGTTTTTT.